The clone carrying this T cell receptor (beta chain) has a count of ten or more. Time point given: persistent/refractory GD, antithyroid drugs over 5 years with positive TRAb. Extracted RNA from PBMCs served as the source of the TCR library. The sample comes from a study of regulatory T cells in long-lasting Graves disease. Sequencing libraries for TCR beta were prepared with iRepertoire HTBI primers and Arm-PCR of CDR3 regions. Via MiXCR, TCRdb re-called the multiplex PCR reads, giving one row per CDR3 protein. The sample lists roughly 450,000 distinct CDR3 sequences; approximately 23% were seen once. The CDR3 totals 16 residues. Germline lookup yields CDR1 LNHDA and CDR2 SQIVND (reference sequence). Losses at the gene ends were 5 bases for V and 2 bases for J; bases not matched to a gene: 10.

The sequence came from a female donor with Graves disease. The V and J genes are TRBV19 and TRBJ2-7; 9 bases align to TRBD2. This specimen was peripheral blood mononuclear cells (PBMCs), taken when the disease was refractory, from a patient treated with antithyroid drugs. In DNA form, the CDR3 reads TGTGCCAGTAGTCCCTCGGCTAGCGGGATTACCTACGAGCAGTACTTC. Translation gives CASSPSASGITYEQYF. Full variable domain (rest looked up from reference TRBV19 and TRBJ2-7): DGGITQSPKYLFRKEGQNVTLSCEQNLNHDAMYWYRQDPGQGLRLIYYSQIVNDFQKGDIAEGYSVSREKKESFPLTVTSAQKNPTAFYLCASSPSASGITYEQYFGPGTRLTVT.